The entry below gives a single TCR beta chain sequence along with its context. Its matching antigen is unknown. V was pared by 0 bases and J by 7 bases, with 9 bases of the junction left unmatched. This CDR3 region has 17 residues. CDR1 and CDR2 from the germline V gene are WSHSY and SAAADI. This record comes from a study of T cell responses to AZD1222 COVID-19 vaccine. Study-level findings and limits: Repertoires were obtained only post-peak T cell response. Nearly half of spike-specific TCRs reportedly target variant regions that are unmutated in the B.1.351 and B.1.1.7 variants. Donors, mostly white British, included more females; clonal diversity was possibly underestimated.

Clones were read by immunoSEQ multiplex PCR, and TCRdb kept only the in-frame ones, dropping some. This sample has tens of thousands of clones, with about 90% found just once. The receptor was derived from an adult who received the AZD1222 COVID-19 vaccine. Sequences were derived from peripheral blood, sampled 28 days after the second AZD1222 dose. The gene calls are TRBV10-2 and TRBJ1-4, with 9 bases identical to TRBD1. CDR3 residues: CASSESFITGGSEKLFF. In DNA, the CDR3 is TGCGCCAGCAGTGAGTCGTTTATAACAGGGGGCTCTGAAAAACTGTTTTTT.